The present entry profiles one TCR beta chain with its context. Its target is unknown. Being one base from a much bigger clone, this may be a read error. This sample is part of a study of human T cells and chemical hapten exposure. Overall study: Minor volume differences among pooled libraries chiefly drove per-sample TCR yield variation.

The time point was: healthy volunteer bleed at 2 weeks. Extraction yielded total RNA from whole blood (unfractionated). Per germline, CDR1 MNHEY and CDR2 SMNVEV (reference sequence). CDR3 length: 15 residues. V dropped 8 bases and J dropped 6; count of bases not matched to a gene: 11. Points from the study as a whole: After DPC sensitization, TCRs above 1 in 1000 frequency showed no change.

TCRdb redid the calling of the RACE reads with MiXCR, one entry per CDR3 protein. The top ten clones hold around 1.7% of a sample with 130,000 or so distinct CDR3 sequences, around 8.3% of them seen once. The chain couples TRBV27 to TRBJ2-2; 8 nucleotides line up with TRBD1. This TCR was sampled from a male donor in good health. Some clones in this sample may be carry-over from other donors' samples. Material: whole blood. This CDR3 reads CASGNLGQVAGELFF. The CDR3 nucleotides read TGTGCCAGCGGAAACTTGGGACAGGTAGCCGGGGAGCTGTTTTTT.